This T cell receptor (beta chain) came from a study of blood T cell repertoires in COVID-19. Overall study context: Material from acute and convalescent COVID-19 was sourced from the United States, Italy and Spain.

This table comes from immunoSEQ multiplex PCR, and its TCRdb copy is limited to in-frame clones, with some not included. The table includes around 450,000 clones, about 90% detected once. Participants were aged roughly 18 to 90 years, lived in 24 US areas, and enrolled virtually. All recovered Cohort 3 donors got two negative PCRs, got clearance, or saw symptom resolution. This TCR was sampled from a man aged 18 to 29 who had recovered from COVID-19. Sequencing used PBMCs or T cells enriched from blood (not recorded which).

CDR3 protein: CAWGRGDGYTF. CDR3 in DNA: TGTGCCTGGGGGCGGGGGGATGGCTACACCTTC. This chain joins TRBV30 and TRBJ1-2; a possible D gene is TRBD1 (5 bases). Trimming took 5 bases from V and 6 from J, leaving 10 bases between them. This CDR3 is 11 amino acids long. Per germline, CDR1 GTSNPN and CDR2 SVGIG (reference sequence).